The sequence of this T cell receptor beta chain was determined in a study of blood T cell repertoires in COVID-19. Trimming stripped 1 base from V and 2 bases from J, with 17 bases between. This CDR3 has 17 amino acids. The germline V gene has CDR1 MGHDK and CDR2 SYGVNS. Assay used: immunoSEQ multiplex PCR; TCRdb lists only in-frame clones, some missing. Of more than 150,000 clones listed, around 94% are singletons. The sample taken for sequencing was peripheral blood. The chain is built from TRBV25-1 and TRBJ1-1; no clear D gene. This clonotype originated in a man aged 25 to 40 with COVID-19, enrolled during active disease. The CDR3 sequence: CASSELGTGTSNTEAFF. The CDR3 DNA reads as TGTGCCAGCAGTGAATTGGGTACGGGAACCTCAAACACTGAAGCTTTCTTT.